The clone carrying this TCR beta chain was seen at least ten times. Its antigen remains unknown. Relying on iRepertoire HTBI primers and Arm-PCR of CDR3 regions, the team built TCR beta libraries. Using its own MiXCR run on the multiplex PCR reads, TCRdb lists one record per CDR3 protein. Here the sample spans around 500,000 distinct CDR3 sequences, around 12% being singletons. The data are from a study of regulatory T cells in long-lasting Graves disease. Study-wide findings and caveats: Persistent cases favored TRBV28, TRBJ1-2 and TRBJ2-5.

There are 15 residues in the CDR3. Germline loops: CDR1 MNHEY, CDR2 SVGEGT. Trimming stripped 6 bases from V and 3 bases from J, with 15 bases between. Indicated time point: newly diagnosed GD, antithyroid drugs for less than 3 months. PBMC-derived RNA was used for the TCR library. This same sample was also part of a study on T cells in Graves' hyperthyroidism and ophthalmopathy. Per that paper: Diagnosing involved the use of clinical symptoms, serum thyroxine and TRAb, thyroid ultrasound and orbital computed tomography.

Sample: peripheral blood mononuclear cells (PBMCs), taken at new diagnosis, from a patient treated with antithyroid drugs. This TCR came from a woman aged 25 to 45 with Graves disease. The chain couples TRBV6-2 or TRBV6-3 to TRBJ2-1; tentative D call: TRBD2 (6 bases). The CDR3 region is CASRLRLVVYNEQFF. CDR3 in DNA: TGTGCCAGCAGGCTGAGACTAGTTGTCTACAATGAGCAGTTCTTC.